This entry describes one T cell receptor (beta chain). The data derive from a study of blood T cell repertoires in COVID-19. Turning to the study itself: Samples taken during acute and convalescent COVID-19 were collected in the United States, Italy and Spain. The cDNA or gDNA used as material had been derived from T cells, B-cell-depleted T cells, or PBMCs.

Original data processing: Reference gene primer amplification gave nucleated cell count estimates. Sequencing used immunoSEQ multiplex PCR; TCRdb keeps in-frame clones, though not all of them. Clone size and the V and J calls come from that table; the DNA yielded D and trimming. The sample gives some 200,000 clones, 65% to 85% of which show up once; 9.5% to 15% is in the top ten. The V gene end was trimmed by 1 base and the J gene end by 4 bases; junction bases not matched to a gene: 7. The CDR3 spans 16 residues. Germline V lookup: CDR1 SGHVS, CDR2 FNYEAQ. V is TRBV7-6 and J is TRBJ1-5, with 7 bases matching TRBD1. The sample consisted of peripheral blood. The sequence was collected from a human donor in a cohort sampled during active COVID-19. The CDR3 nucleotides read TGTGCCAGCAGCTTAGAACAGGGGCTAGGAAATCAGCCCCAGCATTTT. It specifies CASSLEQGLGNQPQHF.